This TCR beta chain came from a study of shared clonotypes between healthy human individuals. Points from the study as a whole: What naive subsets generally showed was a larger estimated richness than memory subsets showed.

Sequencing used immunoSEQ multiplex PCR; TCRdb keeps in-frame clones, though not all of them. The sample yields 2,500,000 or so clones, under 95% seen once. Points on this clone: Its antigen is undetermined.

The sample taken for sequencing was naive CD4+ T cells from PBMCs. Regarding subset: CD45RA+ positively selected. The clonotype comes from a man younger than 30 in good health. Some clones in this sample may be carry-over from other donors' samples.

The CDR3 DNA sequence: TGTGCCAGCAGCTTTGGTGTAACCTACGAGCAGTACTTC. It is translated as CASSFGVTYEQYF. This rearrangement joins TRBV5-6 to TRBJ2-7; D call uncertain. This CDR3 spans 13 amino acids. CDR1 and CDR2 (germline): SGHDT, YYEEEE. V lost 2 bases and J lost 2, with 8 bases in between.